This TCR beta chain was documented in a study of blood T cell repertoires in COVID-19. As for the study in general: Sources were T cells, B-cell-depleted T cells, or PBMCs; the material itself was cDNA or gDNA.

This CDR3 spans 14 amino acids. The V gene lost 4 bases and the J gene lost 3 bases, with 11 bases spanning the gap. Germline CDR1 SGHRS, CDR2 YFSETQ. Original processing notes: Nucleated cell counts were estimated from reference gene primer amplification. TCRdb's table, derived via immunoSEQ multiplex PCR, lists solely in-frame clones and lacks some. V and J calls and clone size are those listed in that table; D and trimming were worked out from the DNA. The sample yields roughly 100,000 clones, over 70% seen once. This clone was detected only once. The sequenced sample consisted of peripheral blood. The gene calls are TRBV5-1 and TRBJ1-5, with D perhaps TRBD1 (6 bases). The clonotype was recovered from a human donor in a cohort sampled during active or convalescent COVID-19. CDR3 nucleotide sequence: TGCGCCAGCAGCCCAGGGGTGAACAATCAGCCCCAGCATTTT. It specifies CASSPGVNNQPQHF.